A selection of T cell receptor beta chains follows, all from one sample in a study of shared clonotypes between healthy human individuals. Clones were sequenced by immunoSEQ multiplex PCR, and TCRdb holds only the in-frame ones, with some missing. The sample contains fewer than 1.4 million clones, approximately 78% of which appear only once. The sample comprised memory CD4+ T cells from PBMCs. The receptors were sampled from a man younger than 35 in good health. Some clones in this sample may be carry-over from other donors' samples. Each CDR3 is given with its conserved first and last residue. A D gene is named only where the DNA matches it firmly. A row's size may be missing; if present it is once, few, many or a size class.

TRBJ2-7 | - | 13 | TRBD1 | TRBV2 | TGTGCCAGCAAAGGGGACAGTACCTACGAGCAGTACTTC | CASKGDSTYEQYF
TRBJ1-1 | few | 13 | - | TRBV5-1 | TGCGCCACCAAACAGGTTCCAAACACTGAAGCTTTCTTT | CATKQVPNTEAFF
TRBJ2-3 | - | 13 | TRBD1 | TRBV7-2 | TGTGCCAGCAGCTTGGACAGGGTAGATACGCAGTATTTT | CASSLDRVDTQYF
TRBJ2-2 | many | 15 | TRBD1 | TRBV5-1 | TGCGCCAGCAGCATAGGACAGGAAAACACCGGGGAGCTGTTTTTT | CASSIGQENTGELFF
TRBJ2-3 | - | 15 | TRBD2 | TRBV5-4 | TGTGCCAGCAGCTTGATCGGACTAGCGACAGATACGCAGTATTTT | CASSLIGLATDTQYF
TRBJ1-5 | - | 15 | TRBD1 | TRBV30 | TGTGCCTGGAGTCTCGGGACAGGGGAGGGTCAGCCCCAGCATTTT | CAWSLGTGEGQPQHF
TRBJ2-7 | - | 13 | - | TRBV28 | TGTGCCAGCGGGGGGTCCGCCTCCTCCGAGCAGTACTTC | CASGGSASSEQYF
TRBJ2-1 | - | 16 | - | TRBV5-1 | TGCGCCAGCAGCTTGATGCCGGAGAGCTCCTACAATGAGCAGTTCTTC | CASSLMPESSYNEQFF
TRBJ2-1 | - | 15 | - | TRBV6-6 | TGTGCCAGCAAACTAAGCCCCGGGCCGTACAATGAGCAGTTCTTC | CASKLSPGPYNEQFF
TRBJ1-2 | - | 17 | - | TRBV7-9 | TGTGCCAGCAGCTTAGACCCGTGGCGTAGGGTGGAGGATGGCTACACCTTC | CASSLDPWRRVEDGYTF
TRBJ2-3 | - | 19 | - | TRBV7-7 | TGTGCCAGCAGCTTAGGGGTTGGAGCGGGACACCGGCAGACAGATACGCAGTATTTT | CASSLGVGAGHRQTDTQYF
TRBJ2-1 | - | 13 | - | TRBV4-3 | TGCGCCAGCAGCCAATATTCCTACAATGAGCAGTTCTTC | CASSQYSYNEQFF
TRBJ2-2 | - | 13 | - | TRBV5-4 | TGTGCCAGCAGCGGGGGACCGGCCGGGGAGCTGTTTTTT | CASSGGPAGELFF
TRBJ1-1 | many | 15 | - | TRBV28 | TGTGCCAGCAGTTTTTATGCAGGGCAGAACACTGAAGCTTTCTTT | CASSFYAGQNTEAFF
TRBJ2-5 | - | 16 | - | TRBV5-1 | TGCGCCAGCAGCTCCCACCTTGACAGTTACCAAGAGACCCAGTACTTC | CASSSHLDSYQETQYF
TRBJ2-5 | - | 15 | - | TRBV7-2 | TGTGCCAGCAGCTTAGGCTCTAGCATAGAAGAGACCCAGTACTTC | CASSLGSSIEETQYF
TRBJ2-1 | - | 15 | - | TRBV6-5 | TGTGCCAGCAGTTACTCAGGCGAGTATGGCTATGAGCAGTTCTTC | CASSYSGEYGYEQFF
TRBJ2-1 | - | 14 | - | TRBV30 | TGTGCCTGGAGGGCAGACGGGAACTACAATGAGCAGTTCTTC | CAWRADGNYNEQFF
TRBJ2-7 | - | 16 | TRBD1 | TRBV28 | TGTGCCAGCAGCTCGGCGGAACAGGGGGTCTCCTACGAGCAGTACTTC | CASSSAEQGVSYEQYF
TRBJ2-7 | - | 14 | TRBD1 | TRBV11-2 | TGTGCCAGCAGCTCCCTAACAGGGGGAGGTGAGCAGTACTTC | CASSSLTGGGEQYF
TRBJ2-3 | - | 16 | TRBD2 | TRBV5-4 | TGTGCCAGCAGCCCCCGTTCCGCGGGAGCATACGATACGCAGTATTTT | CASSPRSAGAYDTQYF
TRBJ1-1 | - | 13 | - | TRBV5-1 | TGCGCCAGCAGCTTGGGGTGGGGTACTGAAGCTTTCTTT | CASSLGWGTEAFF
TRBJ2-7 | - | 16 | TRBD2 | TRBV27 | TGTGCCAGCAGCGGGGGGACTAGCGGGAGTCGGTACGAGCAGTACTTC | CASSGGTSGSRYEQYF
TRBJ1-1 | - | 15 | - | TRBV9 | TGTGCCAGCAGCGTAGGTGTAGGGCGGGAGACTGAAGCTTTCTTT | CASSVGVGRETEAFF
TRBJ2-2 | few | 15 | TRBD1 | TRBV19 | TGTGCCAGTAATCAGAGGGGGCGCGACACCGGGGAGCTGTTTTTT | CASNQRGRDTGELFF